This T cell receptor beta chain was found in a study of T cells in Graves' hyperthyroidism and ophthalmopathy. This clonotype was picked up many times. Its target is unknown. The study excluded patients with uncontrolled infection, other autoimmune disease, pregnancy or lactation. The investigators amplified TCR beta CDR3 regions from RNA transcripts. When the TCR CDR3 underwent first-round RT-PCR, the HTBI primer set was used. MiXCR was run by TCRdb on the multiplex PCR reads, yielding one entry per CDR3 protein. This table holds about 290,000 distinct CDR3 sequences, about an eighth found once. Study findings and constraints: Ophthalmopathy got predicted by the model a median approximately 6.3 months before its onset.

The sequenced sample was blood. The sequence was obtained from a woman in her 30s with Graves' hyperthyroidism that later progressed to Graves' ophthalmopathy.

The CDR3 protein is CATSNIAGETQYF. As DNA, the CDR3 is TGTGCCACCAGCAATATAGCGGGAGAGACCCAGTACTTC. The chain employs TRBV15 and TRBJ2-5; 7 positions match TRBD2. The CDR3 is made up of 13 amino acids. Germline values: CDR1 LNHNV, CDR2 YYDKDF (reference sequence). Trimming at V came to 4 bases and at J to 4 bases, leaving 3 bases not matched to a gene.